Each of the 10 T cell receptor beta chains below was sequenced from the same sample in a study of early T cells in non-severe SARS-CoV-2 infection. MiXCR, run by TCRdb on the 5' RACE reads, gives a single entry per CDR3 protein. The sample holds some 40,000 distinct CDR3 sequences, 5.5% to 7.5% seen once. The source material was whole blood, sampled at baseline. Source of these receptors: an adult who was a healthcare worker with PCR-confirmed SARS-CoV-2 infection or an uninfected control (not recorded which).

This clonotype was counted ten times or more. V and J are TRBV3-1 and TRBJ1-2; D remains ambiguous. Germline V lookup: CDR1 LGHDT, CDR2 YNNKEL (reference sequence). The V end was cut by 1 base, the J end by 2 bases, with 14 bases between. The CDR3 totals 16 residues. CDR3 in amino acids: CASSQAIAVPNYGYTF. The CDR3 nucleotides are TGTGCCAGCAGCCAAGCAATTGCGGTCCCCAACTATGGCTACACCTTC.

This clonotype showed up many times. The CDR3 DNA reads TGTGCCAGCAGTAGACTAGCGGGATCCTACAATGAGCAGTTCTTC. This codes for CASSRLAGSYNEQFF. The gene calls are TRBV28 and TRBJ2-1; 11 bases are shared with TRBD2. J lost 1 base, V lost 5 bases, and 1 base had no gene match. The CDR3 consists of 15 residues. CDR1 and CDR2 from the germline V gene are MDHEN and SYDVKM. Together with reference TRBV28 and TRBJ2-1, the CDR3 gives the full variable domain: DVKVTQSSRYLVKRTGEKVFLECVQDMDHENMFWYRQDPGLGLRLIYFSYDVKMKEKGDIPEGYSVSREKKERFSLILESASTNQTSMYLCASSRLAGSYNEQFFGPGTRLTVL.

The chain is built from TRBV11-2 and TRBJ2-7, with a weak D call TRBD1 (6 bases). The CDR3 runs to 13 residues. The ends were cut back, 5 bases at V and 4 bases at J, with 12 bases in the middle. Germline lookup yields CDR1 SGHAT and CDR2 FQNNGV. CDR3 bases: TGTGCCAGCAGCCTAGCAGGGGCGTACGAGCAGTACTTC. Protein product: CASSLAGAYEQYF. The variable domain in full, with the rest retrieved from reference TRBV11-2 and TRBJ2-7, is EAGVAQSPRYKIIEKRQSVAFWCNPISGHATLYWYQQILGQGPKLLIQFQNNGVVDDSQLPKDRFSAERLKGVDSTLKIQPAKLEDSAVYLCASSLAGAYEQYFGPGTRLTVT.

This clonotype has at least ten counts. This chain joins TRBV20-1 and TRBJ2-7; tentative D call: TRBD2 (5 bases). The CDR3 totals 13 residues. Germline-derived CDR1 and CDR2 are DFQATT and SNEGSKA (reference sequence). V dropped 1 base and J dropped 7 bases, with 14 bases sitting between them. CDR3 loop: CSARGLSPGEQYF. For the CDR3, the DNA is TGCAGTGCTAGAGGACTTTCGCCGGGGGAGCAGTACTTC.

The chain employs TRBV28 and TRBJ1-3, with D perhaps TRBD1 (5 bases). V was trimmed by 4 bases and J by 0 bases, leaving 7 bases between them. Germline V gene lookup returns CDR1 MDHEN and CDR2 SYDVKM. The CDR3 is made up of 14 amino acids. CDR3 loop: CASSSRGSGNTIYF. CDR3 sequence (DNA): TGTGCCAGCAGTTCGAGGGGCTCTGGAAACACCATATATTTT.

There are many counts of this clonotype. J is TRBJ1-2 and V is TRBV12-3 or TRBV12-4; maybe TRBD1 (5 bases). There are 13 residues in the CDR3. The V end lost 6 bases, the J end lost 3 bases, and 11 bases lay between the germline ends. The CDR3 coding sequence is TGTGCCAGCAGACCTACAGGCGACTATGGCTACACCTTC. Translating it yields CASRPTGDYGYTF.

This clonotype was seen a few times. The CDR3 bases are TGTGCCAGCAGCTTGGGAGGGGACTGGCGCACAGATACGCAGTATTTT. This gives the protein CASSLGGDWRTDTQYF. The V and J genes are TRBV5-4 and TRBJ2-3; the D gene is possibly TRBD2 (6 bases). CDR1 and CDR2 from the germline V gene are SGHNT and YYREEE (reference sequence). Trimming pared 0 bases from V and 1 base from J, leaving 12 bases between. This CDR3 comprises 16 residues.

This clonotype is judged medium-sized. The chain has TRBV10-2 and TRBJ1-1; weak D call: TRBD1 (5 bases). The V end was cut by 8 bases, the J end by 8 bases, with 18 bases between. The V gene's germline CDR1 is WSHSY and CDR2 SAAADI. The CDR3 is made up of 13 amino acids. CDR3 loop: CASSRMAGQEAFF. The CDR3 DNA is TGCGCCAGCTCACGTATGGCAGGGCAAGAAGCTTTCTTT.

V gene TRBV24-1 combines with J gene TRBJ2-2; 8 positions match TRBD1. The V gene end was trimmed by 4 bases and the J gene end by 1 base; junction bases not matched to a gene: 10. CDR1 is KGHDR, CDR2 SFDVKD, per germline. The CDR3 loop spans 18 amino acids. CDR3 sequence: CATSDLRSGTGNTGELFF. DNA for the CDR3: TGTGCCACCAGTGACTTGAGATCCGGGACAGGGAACACCGGGGAGCTGTTTTTT.

This clonotype was seen many times. The chain couples TRBV12-3 or TRBV12-4 to TRBJ1-5, with D hard to call. Trimming stripped 5 bases from V and 5 bases from J, with 10 bases between. This CDR3 spans 13 amino acids. As DNA, the CDR3 is TGTGCCAGCAGTCAATTAGGGTATCAGCCCCAGCATTTT. It codes for CASSQLGYQPQHF.